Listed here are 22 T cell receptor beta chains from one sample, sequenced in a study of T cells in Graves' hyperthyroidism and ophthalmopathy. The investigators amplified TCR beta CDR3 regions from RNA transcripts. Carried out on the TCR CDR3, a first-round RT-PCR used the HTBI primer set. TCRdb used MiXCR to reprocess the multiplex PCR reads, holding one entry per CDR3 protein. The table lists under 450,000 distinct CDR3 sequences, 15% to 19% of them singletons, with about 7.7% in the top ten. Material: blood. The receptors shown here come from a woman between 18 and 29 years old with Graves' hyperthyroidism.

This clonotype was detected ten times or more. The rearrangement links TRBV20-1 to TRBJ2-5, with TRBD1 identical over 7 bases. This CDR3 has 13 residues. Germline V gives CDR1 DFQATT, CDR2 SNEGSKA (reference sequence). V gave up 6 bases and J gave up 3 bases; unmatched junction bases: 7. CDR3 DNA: TGCAGTGCCTCACAGGGGTCCGAAGAGACCCAGTACTTC. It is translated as CSASQGSEETQYF.

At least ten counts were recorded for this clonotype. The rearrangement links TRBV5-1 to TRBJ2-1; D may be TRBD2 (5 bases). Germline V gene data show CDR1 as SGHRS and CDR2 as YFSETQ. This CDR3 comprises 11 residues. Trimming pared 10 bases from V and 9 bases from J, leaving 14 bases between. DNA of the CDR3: TGCGCCGTCACACTAGGACGTGAGCAGTTCTTC. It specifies CAVTLGREQFF.

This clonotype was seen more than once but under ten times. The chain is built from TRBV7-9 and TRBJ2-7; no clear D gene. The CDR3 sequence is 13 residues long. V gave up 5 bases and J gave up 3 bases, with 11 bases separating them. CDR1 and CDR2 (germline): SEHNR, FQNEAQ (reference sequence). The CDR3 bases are TGTGCCAGCAGCCCAACGTGGGGCTACGAGCAGTACTTC. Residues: CASSPTWGYEQYF. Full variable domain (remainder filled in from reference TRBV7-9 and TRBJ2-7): DTGVSQNPRHKITKRGQNVTFRCDPISEHNRLYWYRQTLGQGPEFLTYFQNEAQLEKSRLLSDRFSAERPKGSFSTLEIQRTEQGDSAMYLCASSPTWGYEQYFGPGTRLTVT.

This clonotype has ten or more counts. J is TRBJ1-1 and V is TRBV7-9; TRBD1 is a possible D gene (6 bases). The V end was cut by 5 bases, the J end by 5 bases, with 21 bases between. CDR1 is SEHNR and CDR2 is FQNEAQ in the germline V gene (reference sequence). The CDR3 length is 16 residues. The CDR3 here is CASSPPLDRLRTEAFF. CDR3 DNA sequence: TGTGCCAGCAGCCCGCCCTTAGACAGGCTGAGGACTGAAGCTTTCTTT.

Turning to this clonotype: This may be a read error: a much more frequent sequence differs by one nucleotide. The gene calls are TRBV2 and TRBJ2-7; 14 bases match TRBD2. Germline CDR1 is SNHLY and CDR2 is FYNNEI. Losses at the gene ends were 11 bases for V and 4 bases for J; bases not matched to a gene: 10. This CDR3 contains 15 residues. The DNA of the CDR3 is TGTGCCGCCGAGGGGACTAGCGGGAGAGCATACGAGCAGTACTTC. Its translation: CAAEGTSGRAYEQYF.

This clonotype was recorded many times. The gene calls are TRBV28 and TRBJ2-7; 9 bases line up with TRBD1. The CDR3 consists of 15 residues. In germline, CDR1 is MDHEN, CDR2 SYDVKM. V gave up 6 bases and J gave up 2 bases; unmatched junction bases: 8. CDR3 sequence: CASSPPGQGTYEQYF. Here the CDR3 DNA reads TGTGCCAGCAGCCCTCCGGGACAGGGTACCTACGAGCAGTACTTC.

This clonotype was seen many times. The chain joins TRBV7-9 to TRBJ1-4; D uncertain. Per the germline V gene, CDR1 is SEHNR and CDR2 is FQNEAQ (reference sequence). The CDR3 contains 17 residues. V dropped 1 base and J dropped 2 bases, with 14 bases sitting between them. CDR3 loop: CASSLVREGLTNEKLFF. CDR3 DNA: TGTGCCAGCAGCTTAGTTCGTGAAGGACTTACTAATGAAAAACTGTTTTTT.

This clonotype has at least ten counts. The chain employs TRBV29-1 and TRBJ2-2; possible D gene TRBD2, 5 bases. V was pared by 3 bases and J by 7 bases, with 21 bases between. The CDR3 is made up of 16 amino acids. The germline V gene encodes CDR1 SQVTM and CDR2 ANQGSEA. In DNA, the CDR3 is TGCAGCGTTGAGGAAGTGTGGGGAGCACAAGGCGGGGAGCTGTTTTTT. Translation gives CSVEEVWGAQGGELFF.

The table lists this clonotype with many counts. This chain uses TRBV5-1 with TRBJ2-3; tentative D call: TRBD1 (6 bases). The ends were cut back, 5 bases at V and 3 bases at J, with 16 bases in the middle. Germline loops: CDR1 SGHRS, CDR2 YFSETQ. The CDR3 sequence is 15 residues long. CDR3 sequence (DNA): TGCGCCAGCAGTACACAGGGATTTGGTACAGATACGCAGTATTTT. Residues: CASSTQGFGTDTQYF.

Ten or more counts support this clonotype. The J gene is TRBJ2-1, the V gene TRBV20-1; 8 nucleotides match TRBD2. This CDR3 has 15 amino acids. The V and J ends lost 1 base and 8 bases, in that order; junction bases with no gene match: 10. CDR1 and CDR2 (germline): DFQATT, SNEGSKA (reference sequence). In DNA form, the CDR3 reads TGCAGTGCTAGAGGGGGCGGGAGGATCGGCGATGAGCAGTTCTTC. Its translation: CSARGGGRIGDEQFF.

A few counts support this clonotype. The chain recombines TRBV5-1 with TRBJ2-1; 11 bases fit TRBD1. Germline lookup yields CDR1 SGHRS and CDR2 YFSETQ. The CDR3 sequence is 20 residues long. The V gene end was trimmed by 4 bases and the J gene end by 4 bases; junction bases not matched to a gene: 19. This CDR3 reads CASSRYRDRGWPPPYNEQFF. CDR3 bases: TGCGCCAGCAGCCGATACCGGGACAGGGGGTGGCCACCCCCGTACAATGAGCAGTTCTTC. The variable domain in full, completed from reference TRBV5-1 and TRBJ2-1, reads KAGVTQTPRYLIKTRGQQVTLSCSPISGHRSVSWYQQTPGQGLQFLFEYFSETQRNKGNFPGRFSGRQFSNSRSEMNVSTLELGDSALYLCASSRYRDRGWPPPYNEQFFGPGTRLTVL.

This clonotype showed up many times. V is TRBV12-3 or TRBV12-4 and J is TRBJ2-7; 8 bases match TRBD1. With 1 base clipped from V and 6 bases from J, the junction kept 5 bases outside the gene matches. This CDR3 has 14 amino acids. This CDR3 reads CASSLDRGMSEQYF. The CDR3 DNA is TGTGCCAGCAGTTTAGACAGGGGGATGAGCGAGCAGTACTTC.

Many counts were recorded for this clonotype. As DNA, the CDR3 is TGTGCCAGCAGCCCCGGGACAGGGGCCTCTGGGTATGGCTACACCTTC. Protein: CASSPGTGASGYGYTF. V is TRBV11-2 and J is TRBJ1-2, with 10 nucleotides matching TRBD1. Germline V CDR1 and CDR2: SGHAT, FQNNGV. The CDR3 runs to 16 residues. After removal of 5 bases from V and 5 bases from J, the junction contained 11 bases not matched to a gene.

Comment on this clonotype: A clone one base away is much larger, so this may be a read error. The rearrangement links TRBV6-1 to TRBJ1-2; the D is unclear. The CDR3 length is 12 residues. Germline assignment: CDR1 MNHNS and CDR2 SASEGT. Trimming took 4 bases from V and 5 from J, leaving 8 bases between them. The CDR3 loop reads CASSAPQYGYTF. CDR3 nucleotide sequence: TGTGCCAGCAGTGCCCCGCAGTATGGCTACACCTTC.

The CDR3 region has the DNA TGTGCCAGTAGTAAAGGGACTAGCGGAACCTCCTACGAGCAGTACTTC. Its protein is CASSKGTSGTSYEQYF. J is TRBJ2-7 and V is TRBV19; 11 bases are shared with TRBD2. V trimming: 4 bases; J trimming: 0 bases; junction bases outside the gene matches: 5. The CDR3 consists of 16 residues. CDR1 and CDR2 (germline): LNHDA, SQIVND (reference sequence).

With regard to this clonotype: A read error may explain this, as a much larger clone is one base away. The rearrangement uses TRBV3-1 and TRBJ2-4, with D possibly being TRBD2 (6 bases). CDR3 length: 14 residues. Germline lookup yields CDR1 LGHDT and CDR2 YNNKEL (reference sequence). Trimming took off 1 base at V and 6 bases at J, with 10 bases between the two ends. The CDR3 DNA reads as TGTGCCAGCAGCCAAGGGGGGGACGGAAACATTCAGTACTTC. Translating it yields CASSQGGDGNIQYF.

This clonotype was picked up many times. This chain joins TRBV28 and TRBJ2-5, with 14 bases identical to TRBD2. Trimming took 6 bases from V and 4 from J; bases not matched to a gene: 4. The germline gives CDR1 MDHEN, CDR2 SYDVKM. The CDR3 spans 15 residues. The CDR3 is CASRTSGGAAETQYF. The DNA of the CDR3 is TGTGCCAGCAGGACTAGCGGGGGGGCTGCAGAGACCCAGTACTTC.

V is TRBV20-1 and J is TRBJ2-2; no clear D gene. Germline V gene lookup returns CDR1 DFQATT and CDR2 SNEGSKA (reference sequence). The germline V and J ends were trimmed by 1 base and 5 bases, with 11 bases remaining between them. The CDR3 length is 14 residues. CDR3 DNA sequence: TGCAGTGCTAGAGGGGCGGATCGGACCGGGGAGCTGTTTTTT. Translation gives CSARGADRTGELFF.

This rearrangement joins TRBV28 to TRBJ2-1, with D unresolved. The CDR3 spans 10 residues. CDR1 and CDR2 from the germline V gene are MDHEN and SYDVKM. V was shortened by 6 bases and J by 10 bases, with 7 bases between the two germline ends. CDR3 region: CASSHTEQFF. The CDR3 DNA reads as TGTGCCAGCAGCCACACGGAGCAGTTCTTC. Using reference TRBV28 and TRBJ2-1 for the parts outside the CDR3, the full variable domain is DVKVTQSSRYLVKRTGEKVFLECVQDMDHENMFWYRQDPGLGLRLIYFSYDVKMKEKGDIPEGYSVSREKKERFSLILESASTNQTSMYLCASSHTEQFFGPGTRLTVL.

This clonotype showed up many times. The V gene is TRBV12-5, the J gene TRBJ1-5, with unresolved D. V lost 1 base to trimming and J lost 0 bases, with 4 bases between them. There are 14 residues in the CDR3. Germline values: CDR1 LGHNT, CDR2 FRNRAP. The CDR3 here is CASGLGVSNQPQHF. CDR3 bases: TGTGCTAGTGGTTTGGGGGTTAGCAATCAGCCCCAGCATTTT.

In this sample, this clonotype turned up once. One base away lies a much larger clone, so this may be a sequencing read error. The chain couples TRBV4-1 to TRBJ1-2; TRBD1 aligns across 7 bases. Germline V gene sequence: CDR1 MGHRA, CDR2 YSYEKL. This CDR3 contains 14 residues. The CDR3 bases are TGCGCCAGCAGCCTAGGGGGCGAGGGCTATGGCTGCACCTTC. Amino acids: CASSLGGEGYGCTF.

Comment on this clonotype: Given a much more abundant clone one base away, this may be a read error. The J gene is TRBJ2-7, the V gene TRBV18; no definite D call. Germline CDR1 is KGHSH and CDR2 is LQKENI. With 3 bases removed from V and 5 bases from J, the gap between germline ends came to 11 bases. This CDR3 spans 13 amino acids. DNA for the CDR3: TGTGCCAGCTCACCCTCACGGTTCGACGAGCAGTACTTC. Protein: CASSPSRFDEQYF.